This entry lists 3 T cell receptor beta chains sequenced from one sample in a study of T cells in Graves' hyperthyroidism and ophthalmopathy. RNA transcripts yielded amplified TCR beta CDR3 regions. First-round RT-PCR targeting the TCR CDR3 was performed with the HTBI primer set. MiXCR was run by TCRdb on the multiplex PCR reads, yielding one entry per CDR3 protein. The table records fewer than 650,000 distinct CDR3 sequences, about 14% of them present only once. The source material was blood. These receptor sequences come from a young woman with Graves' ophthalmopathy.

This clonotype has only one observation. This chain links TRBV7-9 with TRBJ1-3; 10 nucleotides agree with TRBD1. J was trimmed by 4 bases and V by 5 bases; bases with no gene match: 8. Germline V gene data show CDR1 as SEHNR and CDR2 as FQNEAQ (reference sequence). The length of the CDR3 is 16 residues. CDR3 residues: CASSQPGQGSGNTIYF. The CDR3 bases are TGTGCCAGCAGCCAACCGGGACAGGGGTCGGGAAACACCATATATTTT.

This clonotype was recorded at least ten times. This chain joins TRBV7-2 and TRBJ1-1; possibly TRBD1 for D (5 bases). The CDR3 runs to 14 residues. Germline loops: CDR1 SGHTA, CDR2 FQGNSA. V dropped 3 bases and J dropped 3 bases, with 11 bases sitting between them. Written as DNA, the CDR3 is TGTGCCAGCAGCTTGGGGGGTGCGTACACTGAAGCTTTCTTT. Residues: CASSLGGAYTEAFF.

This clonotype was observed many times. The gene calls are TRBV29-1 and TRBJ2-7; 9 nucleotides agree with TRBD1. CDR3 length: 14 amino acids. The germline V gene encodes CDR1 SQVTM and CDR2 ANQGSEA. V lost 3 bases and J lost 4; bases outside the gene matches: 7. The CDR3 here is CSVDPGTGFYEQYF. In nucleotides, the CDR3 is TGCAGCGTTGACCCTGGGACAGGGTTTTACGAGCAGTACTTC.